Listed below are T cell receptor beta chains from one sample, sequenced in a study of shared clonotypes between healthy human individuals. Data came from immunoSEQ multiplex PCR; TCRdb stores just in-frame clones and leaves some out. The sample includes about 2.2 million clones, around 95% of them seen just once. The specimen sequenced was naive CD8+ T cells from PBMCs. Every receptor here comes from a man between 18 and 35 years old in good health. Some clones in this sample may be carry-over from other donors' samples. The CDR3 runs from the conserved cysteine through the conserved F or W. D genes are given only for firm matches. Size is omitted from some rows. Given values are once, few, many or a class for expanded clones.

d_call: -; j_call: TRBJ2-7; v_call: TRBV7-9; clone_size: -; cdr3_aa: CASSQRVGEQYF; cdr3_nt: TGTGCCAGCAGCCAGAGGGTTGGCGAGCAGTACTTC
d_call: -; j_call: TRBJ2-1; v_call: TRBV6-5; clone_size: -; cdr3_aa: CASSYERSSYNEQFF; cdr3_nt: TGTGCCAGCAGTTATGAGCGGAGCTCCTACAATGAGCAGTTCTTC
d_call: -; j_call: TRBJ2-2; v_call: TRBV15; clone_size: -; cdr3_aa: CATSVTGNTGELFF; cdr3_nt: TGTGCCACCAGTGTGACAGGGAACACCGGGGAGCTGTTTTTT
d_call: -; j_call: TRBJ2-1; v_call: TRBV2; clone_size: -; cdr3_aa: CASSVRGYNEQFF; cdr3_nt: TGTGCCAGCAGTGTCCGGGGGTACAATGAGCAGTTCTTC
d_call: TRBD1; j_call: TRBJ1-1; v_call: TRBV11-2; clone_size: -; cdr3_aa: CASSPRPGQGTEAFF; cdr3_nt: TGTGCCAGCAGCCCCCGGCCGGGACAGGGTACTGAAGCTTTCTTT
d_call: -; j_call: TRBJ2-2; v_call: TRBV10-3; clone_size: -; cdr3_aa: CAISEREMVTGELFF; cdr3_nt: TGTGCCATCAGTGAGCGGGAGATGGTCACCGGGGAGCTGTTTTTT
d_call: TRBD1; j_call: TRBJ1-1; v_call: TRBV12-5; clone_size: -; cdr3_aa: CASARTGGTEAFF; cdr3_nt: TGTGCTAGTGCTCGGACAGGGGGCACTGAAGCTTTCTTT
d_call: TRBD2; j_call: TRBJ2-5; v_call: TRBV10-3; clone_size: once; cdr3_aa: CAISETSGRNAETQYF; cdr3_nt: TGTGCCATCAGTGAAACTAGCGGGAGAAATGCAGAGACCCAGTACTTC
d_call: TRBD2; j_call: TRBJ2-7; v_call: TRBV7-2; clone_size: -; cdr3_aa: CASSSWTSGVPEQYF; cdr3_nt: TGTGCCAGCAGCTCTTGGACTAGCGGGGTCCCCGAGCAGTACTTC
d_call: -; j_call: TRBJ1-1; v_call: TRBV11-2; clone_size: few; cdr3_aa: CASSSRLMNTEAFF; cdr3_nt: TGTGCCAGCAGCTCCCGCCTCATGAACACTGAAGCTTTCTTT
d_call: -; j_call: TRBJ1-3; v_call: TRBV4-2; clone_size: -; cdr3_aa: CASSQNPGRRSGNTIYF; cdr3_nt: TGTGCCAGCAGCCAAAATCCGGGACGGCGGAGCGGAAACACCATATATTTT
d_call: -; j_call: TRBJ2-1; v_call: TRBV6-5; clone_size: -; cdr3_aa: CASSREGDYNEQFF; cdr3_nt: TGTGCCAGCAGCCGCGAGGGGGACTACAATGAGCAGTTCTTC
d_call: TRBD1; j_call: TRBJ1-1; v_call: TRBV4-2; clone_size: few; cdr3_aa: CASSSGQKNTEAFF; cdr3_nt: TGTGCCAGCAGCTCGGGACAGAAGAACACTGAAGCTTTCTTT
d_call: -; j_call: TRBJ2-2; v_call: TRBV5-6; clone_size: -; cdr3_aa: CASSLAGYHRTNTGELFF; cdr3_nt: TGTGCCAGCAGCTTGGCCGGGTATCACAGGACGAACACCGGGGAGCTGTTTTTT
d_call: TRBD1; j_call: TRBJ2-7; v_call: TRBV29-1; clone_size: -; cdr3_aa: CSVGRTGEIFEQYF; cdr3_nt: TGCAGCGTAGGACGGACAGGGGAGATATTCGAGCAGTACTTC
d_call: -; j_call: TRBJ1-1; v_call: TRBV30; clone_size: -; cdr3_aa: CAWSVDRNTEAFF; cdr3_nt: TGTGCCTGGAGTGTCGACAGGAACACTGAAGCTTTCTTT
d_call: TRBD2; j_call: TRBJ2-1; v_call: TRBV5-6; clone_size: -; cdr3_aa: CASSSLAGSDRNEQFF; cdr3_nt: TGTGCCAGCAGCTCACTAGCGGGGAGCGATAGGAATGAGCAGTTCTTC
d_call: -; j_call: TRBJ2-7; v_call: TRBV7-8; clone_size: -; cdr3_aa: CASSTPDSAYEQYF; cdr3_nt: TGTGCCAGCAGCACCCCGGACAGCGCCTACGAGCAGTACTTC
d_call: TRBD2; j_call: TRBJ2-1; v_call: TRBV27; clone_size: many; cdr3_aa: CASSFSSNRETSGSIHEQFF; cdr3_nt: TGTGCCAGCAGTTTCTCCTCGAATCGCGAGACTAGCGGGAGTATTCATGAGCAGTTCTTC
d_call: -; j_call: TRBJ2-5; v_call: TRBV27; clone_size: -; cdr3_aa: CASSQRGGLQETQYF; cdr3_nt: TGTGCCAGCAGCCAACGAGGCGGGCTCCAAGAGACCCAGTACTTC
d_call: TRBD1; j_call: TRBJ2-1; v_call: TRBV28; clone_size: -; cdr3_aa: CASSWTGSSYNEQFF; cdr3_nt: TGTGCCAGCAGCTGGACAGGCAGCTCCTACAATGAGCAGTTCTTC
d_call: TRBD1; j_call: TRBJ1-2; v_call: TRBV27; clone_size: -; cdr3_aa: CASRSGTGGNYGYTF; cdr3_nt: TGTGCCAGCAGATCTGGGACAGGGGGCAATTATGGCTACACCTTC